Below, 27 T cell receptor beta chains from the same sample are listed, as sequenced in a study of T cell repertoires in aging, cancer and after chemotherapy. Amplification of TCR beta used genomic DNA extracted from peripheral blood. TRB rearrangements spanning V, D and J were amplified using mixed TRB-A/B primers. MiXCR, run by TCRdb on the multiplex PCR reads, gives a single entry per CDR3 protein. The sample lists roughly 3,200 distinct CDR3 sequences, around 24% seen once, with approximately 19% in the top ten. Sequencing was carried out using blood. These receptors were taken from a human donor with a blood cancer.

This clonotype came up a few times. V and J are TRBV30 and TRBJ1-4, with unresolved D. This CDR3 comprises 12 residues. Per germline, CDR1 GTSNPN and CDR2 SVGIG (reference sequence). V was clipped by 8 bases and J by 0 bases, with 7 bases between them. CDR3 region: CASDSTNEKLFF. Written as DNA, the CDR3 is TGTGCCAGCGACTCAACTAATGAAAAACTGTTTTTT.

This clonotype is labeled as medium-sized. The CDR3 sequence is CASSYLTSGGNEQFF. DNA of the CDR3: TGTGCCAGCAGTTATCTGACTAGCGGGGGGAATGAGCAGTTCTTC. The V call is TRBV27, the J call TRBJ2-1, with TRBD2 matching over 13 bases. The CDR3 has 15 residues. V shed 4 bases and J 7 bases; nucleotides not matched to a gene: 4. CDR1 and CDR2 (germline): MNHEY, SMNVEV (reference sequence).

By share of the sample, this clonotype is medium-sized (0.01 to 0.1%). The chain employs TRBV5-6 and TRBJ2-7, with TRBD1 matching over 12 bases. V lost 4 bases, J lost 7 bases, and 3 bases stayed unmatched. This CDR3 has 13 amino acids. Per the germline V gene, CDR1 is SGHDT and CDR2 is YYEEEE. CDR3 sequence (DNA): TGTGCCAGCAGCCGGGACAGGGGGCATGAGCAGTACTTC. Protein sequence: CASSRDRGHEQYF.

The chain combines TRBV20-1 with TRBJ2-2; 7 bases line up with TRBD2. The V gene end was trimmed by 5 bases and the J gene end by 4 bases; junction bases not matched to a gene: 13. CDR1 and CDR2 from the germline V gene are DFQATT and SNEGSKA (reference sequence). The CDR3 consists of 16 residues. The CDR3 loop reads CSAGVFGRESTGELFF. CDR3 sequence (DNA): TGCAGTGCTGGAGTGTTCGGGCGGGAGAGCACCGGGGAGCTGTTTTTT.

This clonotype is deemed medium-sized. This sequence joins TRBV6-5 and TRBJ2-7; TRBD1 matches 10 bases. Germline CDR1 MNHEY, CDR2 SVGAGI. This CDR3 has 15 amino acids. V shed 6 bases, J shed 2 bases, and the junction held 7 bases outside the gene matches. The CDR3 sequence is CASSPAGTGAYEQYF. CDR3 DNA sequence: TGTGCCAGCAGCCCCGCCGGGACAGGGGCCTACGAGCAGTACTTC.

This clonotype is categorized as medium-sized. The chain combines TRBV7-9 with TRBJ1-3; no definite D call. The CDR3 is made up of 12 amino acids. Germline CDR1 is SEHNR and CDR2 is FQNEAQ (reference sequence). Trimming stripped 5 bases from V and 5 bases from J, with 7 bases between. CDR3 DNA sequence: TGTGCCAGCAGCCATCAGAGAAACACCATATATTTT. Protein product: CASSHQRNTIYF.

The rearrangement links TRBV6-2 or TRBV6-3 to TRBJ1-5; perhaps TRBD1 as D (6 bases). The CDR3 spans 19 residues. V was clipped by 0 bases and J by 5 bases, with 23 bases between them. Germline V gene sequence: CDR1 MNHEY, CDR2 SVGEGT. Here the CDR3 reads CASSYSIVAPGAPYQPQHF. CDR3 DNA sequence: TGTGCCAGCAGTTACTCGATCGTAGCGCCAGGGGCCCCTTATCAGCCCCAGCATTTT.

Within the sample, this clonotype is medium-sized (0.01 to 0.1%). The chain uses TRBV6-5 and TRBJ2-1, with 8 bases matching TRBD2. Germline assignment: CDR1 MNHEY and CDR2 SVGAGI. The trim removed 6 bases at V and 7 bases at J, leaving 14 bases unmatched. The CDR3 runs 16 residues. For the CDR3, the DNA is TGTGCCAGCAGCCACACCCTCCTAGCGGGTATTAATGAGCAGTTCTTC. Translating it yields CASSHTLLAGINEQFF.

This clonotype rates as medium-sized. In DNA form, the CDR3 reads TGTGCCAGCTCAATAACAGGGGATAATTCACCCCTCCACTTT. Its translation: CASSITGDNSPLHF. The J gene is TRBJ1-6, the V gene TRBV18; 7 nucleotides match TRBD1. V gave up 5 bases and J gave up 5 bases; unmatched junction bases: 3. Germline CDR1 and CDR2: KGHSH and LQKENI. This CDR3 is built from 14 residues.

This clonotype was counted only a few times. The chain employs TRBV30 and TRBJ1-3; unclear D gene. Germline CDR1 reads GTSNPN; CDR2 reads SVGIG (reference sequence). There are 15 residues in the CDR3. The V end lost 0 bases, the J end lost 0 bases, and 9 bases lay between the germline ends. CDR3 nucleotides: TGTGCCTGGAGTGTATCCCTACACTCTGGAAACACCATATATTTT. Protein sequence: CAWSVSLHSGNTIYF.

In its sample, this clonotype is medium-sized. The chain has TRBV7-9 and TRBJ2-7; a possible D gene is TRBD1 (6 bases). CDR3 size: 13 residues. Per the germline V gene, CDR1 is SEHNR and CDR2 is FQNEAQ (reference sequence). Deletions cut 6 bases from V and 6 bases from J, with 15 bases between. The CDR3 DNA sequence: TGTGCCAGCAGGCCATACAGGGTTGCCGAGCAGTACTTC. Translated: CASRPYRVAEQYF. The full variable domain, in which reference TRBV7-9 and TRBJ2-7 provide the parts outside the CDR3, is DTGVSQNPRHKITKRGQNVTFRCDPISEHNRLYWYRQTLGQGPEFLTYFQNEAQLEKSRLLSDRFSAERPKGSFSTLEIQRTEQGDSAMYLCASRPYRVAEQYFGPGTRLTVT.

This clonotype is judged medium-sized (0.01 to 0.1%). The chain has TRBV6-2 or TRBV6-3 and TRBJ1-5, with TRBD1 as a possible D gene (6 bases). Per the germline V gene, CDR1 is MNHEY and CDR2 is SVGEGT. This CDR3 has 20 amino acids. With 2 bases removed from V and 3 bases from J, the gap between germline ends came to 26 bases. CDR3: CASSYEKDSPTDRLNQPQHF. The CDR3 nucleotides read TGTGCCAGCAGTTACGAAAAGGACAGCCCGACCGACCGACTCAATCAGCCCCAGCATTTT.

As DNA, the CDR3 is TGTGCCAGCAGCTTAGGGGTTGCGAACACTGAAGCTTTCTTT. Encoded protein: CASSLGVANTEAFF. The chain has TRBV7-9 and TRBJ1-1; D uncertain. This CDR3 comprises 14 residues. With 1 base removed from V and 1 base from J, the gap between germline ends came to 7 bases. CDR1 is SEHNR, CDR2 FQNEAQ, per germline (reference sequence).

The chain carries TRBV7-2 and TRBJ1-2, with D possibly matching TRBD1 (5 bases). Germline V gene lookup returns CDR1 SGHTA and CDR2 FQGNSA. The CDR3 has 14 residues. The V end was cut by 1 base, the J end by 8 bases, with 14 bases between. In DNA form, the CDR3 reads TGTGCCAGCAGCTTAGTGACAGTCCCTCGAGGCTACACCTTC. This sequence encodes CASSLVTVPRGYTF. Together with reference TRBV7-2 and TRBJ1-2, the CDR3 gives the full variable domain: GAGVSQSPSNKVTEKGKDVELRCDPISGHTALYWYRQSLGQGLEFLIYFQGNSAPDKSGLPSDRFSAERTGGSVSTLTIQRTQQEDSAVYLCASSLVTVPRGYTFGSGTRLTVV.

The chain links TRBV6-6 to TRBJ2-3, with 14 bases lining up with TRBD2. CDR3 length: 15 residues. Germline loops: CDR1 MNHNY, CDR2 SVGAGI (reference sequence). V gave up 7 bases and J gave up 6 bases; unmatched junction bases: 6. CDR3 in amino acids: CASIATSGGADTQYF. In DNA form, the CDR3 reads TGTGCCAGCATCGCGACTAGCGGGGGGGCGGATACGCAGTATTTT.

As concerns this clonotype: No conserved phenylalanine or tryptophan ends this CDR3, so it is likely a read error. The rearrangement links TRBV6-2 or TRBV6-3 to TRBJ2-7, with no clear D. Deletions cut 9 bases from V and 3 bases from J, with 18 bases between. CDR3 size: 14 residues. CDR1 and CDR2 from the germline V gene are MNHEY and SVGEGT. CDR3 amino acids: CARSRAWVYYEQYL. The DNA of the CDR3 is TGTGCCAGAAGTCGAGCCTGGGTGTACTACGAGCAGTACCTC.

The table lists this clonotype with a few counts. The chain is built from TRBV6-1 and TRBJ1-1; D not resolved. Germline-derived CDR1 and CDR2 are MNHNS and SASEGT. There are 15 residues in the CDR3. The V end lost 4 bases, the J end lost 4 bases, and 16 bases lay between the germline ends. The CDR3 nucleotides read TGTGCCAGCAGTGTAGACCTCCGCCCCGGCACTGAAGCTTTCTTT. Residues: CASSVDLRPGTEAFF.

The chain is built from TRBV5-1 and TRBJ1-4; tentatively, D is TRBD1 (5 bases). Trimming left V 0 bases short and J 4 bases short, with 10 bases between. The CDR3 runs to 15 residues. Germline V CDR1 and CDR2: SGHRS, YFSETQ. CDR3 coding DNA: TGCGCCAGCAGCTTGGAAGGGACCCTTAATGAAAAACTGTTTTTT. Its protein product is CASSLEGTLNEKLFF.

This clonotype qualifies as medium-sized (0.01 to 0.1%). V is TRBV12-3 or TRBV12-4 and J is TRBJ1-5, with D unclear. The CDR3 is 11 residues long. V was clipped by 3 bases and J by 6 bases, with 3 bases between them. The DNA of the CDR3 is TGTGCCAGCAGTTTCGGTCAGCCCCAGCATTTT. Protein product: CASSFGQPQHF.

There are a few counts of this clonotype. The chain uses TRBV20-1 and TRBJ1-1; 8 bases map to TRBD1. This CDR3 is 13 amino acids long. V dropped 6 bases and J dropped 3; count of bases not matched to a gene: 6. CDR1 DFQATT and CDR2 SNEGSKA come from the germline V gene (reference sequence). The CDR3 sequence is CSAEDRDYTEAFF. In DNA, the CDR3 is TGCAGTGCCGAGGACAGGGACTACACTGAAGCTTTCTTT.

This clonotype ranks as medium-sized. The V call is TRBV6-5, the J call TRBJ1-4, with D unclear. The CDR3 has 13 residues. CDR1 and CDR2 from the germline V gene are MNHEY and SVGAGI. V was trimmed by 2 bases and J by 4 bases, leaving 5 bases between them. The CDR3 here is CASSYGLNEKLFF. In DNA form, the CDR3 reads TGTGCCAGCAGTTACGGACTTAATGAAAAACTGTTTTTT.

CDR3 loop: CASSLLTSGSYEQYF. The CDR3 bases are TGTGCCAGCAGCCTACTGACTAGCGGGAGCTACGAGCAGTACTTC. V and J are TRBV5-6 and TRBJ2-7, with 12 bases that match TRBD2. Germline V lookup: CDR1 SGHDT, CDR2 YYEEEE. The CDR3 has 15 amino acids. V was pared by 4 bases and J by 3 bases, with 5 bases of the junction left unmatched.

This chain joins TRBV6-2 or TRBV6-3 and TRBJ1-1, with 10 bases fitting TRBD1. Germline V gene data show CDR1 as MNHEY and CDR2 as SVGEGT. V shed 2 bases and J 3 bases; nucleotides not matched to a gene: 9. The CDR3 is 17 amino acids. The CDR3 bases are TGTGCCAGCAGTTACCCGGGGGGGACAGGGGAGGACACTGAAGCTTTCTTT. Protein: CASSYPGGTGEDTEAFF.

The chain recombines TRBV12-5 with TRBJ1-5, with D unclear. The CDR3 contains 13 residues. Trimming left V 6 bases short and J 10 bases short, with 16 bases between. CDR1 is LGHNT, CDR2 FRNRAP, per germline. CDR3 loop: CASGYQDRLPQHF. CDR3 coding DNA: TGTGCTAGTGGCTACCAAGACCGCCTACCCCAGCATTTT. Combining the CDR3 with reference TRBV12-5 and TRBJ1-5 gives the whole variable domain DARVTQTPRHKVTEMGQEVTMRCQPILGHNTVFWYRQTMMQGLELLAYFRNRAPLDDSGMPKDRFSAEMPDATLATLKIQPSEPRDSAVYFCASGYQDRLPQHFGDGTRLSIL.

This clonotype was recorded a few times. The J gene is TRBJ1-6, the V gene TRBV28; 7 nucleotides agree with TRBD1. Germline CDR1 MDHEN, CDR2 SYDVKM. CDR3 length: 13 residues. V lost 6 bases and J lost 5; bases outside the gene matches: 1. The DNA for the CDR3 is TGTGCCAGCAGACAGGGGAATAATTCACCCCTCCACTTT. It codes for CASRQGNNSPLHF.

This chain links TRBV5-4 with TRBJ2-7, with D possibly TRBD1 on 6 matching bases. Germline CDR1 reads SGHNT; CDR2 reads YYREEE (reference sequence). This CDR3 is built from 14 residues. Trimming cost V 3 bases and J 3 bases, with 13 bases left between them. The CDR3 loop is CASSSAEDSYEQYF. DNA for the CDR3: TGTGCCAGCAGCTCGGCCGAGGACAGCTACGAGCAGTACTTC.

The J gene is TRBJ1-2, the V gene TRBV6-2 or TRBV6-3; the match to TRBD1 covers 11 bases. Per germline, CDR1 MNHEY and CDR2 SVGEGT. The CDR3 consists of 15 residues. Trimming removed 6 bases from V and 4 bases from J; junction bases left unmatched: 7. CDR3 nucleotides: TGTGCCAGCAGCCCCGCCGGGACAGGGGGCTATGGCTACACCTTC. Its translation is CASSPAGTGGYGYTF.